This T cell receptor (beta chain) comes out of a study of OX40 agonist ivuxolimab in advanced cancers. In terms of the full investigation: The costimulatory receptor OX40 (CD134) was targeted by ivuxolimab, a fully human IgG2 agonistic monoclonal antibody. Prior anti-PD-1, anti-PD-L1 or anti-CTLA-4 therapy was permitted, and approximately 39% of dose-escalation patients had received checkpoint inhibitors. Partial responses were achieved by three dose-escalation patients, of whom one had hepatocellular carcinoma and two had cutaneous melanoma. Peripheral TCRbeta sequencing was intended to test whether TCR sequence diversity was altered and clonal T-cell expansion was caused by ivuxolimab. The paper covers the monotherapy dose-escalation part of the phase I ivuxolimab trial, which included N ≈ 50 patients. Intravenous ivuxolimab was administered to patients every 2 weeks at six dose levels: 0.01, 0.1, 0.3, 1.5, 3 and 10 mg/kg. Of the roughly 50 dose-escalation patients, hepatocellular carcinoma was present in some 19, melanoma in approximately 15, renal cell carcinoma in 9 and head and neck cancer in 9. In the dose-escalation cohort, 65% to 90% of patients were male, and the mean age was about 55 years, with a range of roughly 23 to 85. The paper as a whole reports these results and caveats: In partial responders in the 0.1-3.0 mg/kg groups, normalized peripheral clonal expansion was found to be among the lowest, especially among CD8+ T cells. At doses of 0.1 to 3.0 mg/kg, clonal expansion of both CD4+ and CD8+ T cells in blood was seen between baseline and week 6. After ivuxolimab, CD8+ T cells had more expanded clones than CD4+ T cells on average. Antigen specificity was not determined for the clonally expanded peripheral T cells. Low levels of normalized T-cell clonal expansion were also seen in some nonresponding patients.

V gives up 4 bases and J gives up 5 bases, and the segment between their germline ends measures 9 bases. Per the germline V gene (reference sequence), LNHDA is the CDR1 and SQIVND is the CDR2. Including cysteine and phenylalanine, the CDR3 has 13 amino acids. Left in the record is the CDR3 DNA by itself, 39 bases read in frame from the first base. For sequencing of the TCRbeta CDR3 region, genomic DNA was extracted from the sorted cells. The immunoSEQ Assay was used for sequencing of TCRbeta CDR3 regions. The table was pulled from immuneACCESS by TCRdb, which kept in-frame rearrangements only. Such tables lose some clones; where checked, under half of the loss comes from unresolved V genes, and the rest has no known cause. In this sample the table shows roughly 60,000 clones, around four fifths of which occur a single time. In total, the top ten clones hold roughly 3.5% of the sample. Patients with autoimmune disease history or receiving systemic immunosuppression were excluded from the trial. Peripheral blood for TCR sequencing was collected from all dose cohorts at baseline, on cycle 4 day 1, and on cycle 7 day 1. The samples were taken from a phase I, first-in-human, multicenter, open-label dose-escalation trial of ivuxolimab. The trial enrolled adults with locally advanced or metastatic head and neck squamous cell, hepatocellular, melanoma or renal cell carcinoma. Before TCR sequencing, CD4+ T cells and CD8+ T cells were sorted from peripheral blood as separate populations.

This clone was observed a handful of times. The target of this receptor is not known. No quality values exist for individual bases; no much larger clone is one base distant. Recombination linked TRBV19 to TRBJ1-5; there is no confident call for the D gene. This specimen consisted of CD4+ or CD8+ T cells sorted from blood, obtained in a trial of the OX40 agonist ivuxolimab. The TCR was taken from an adult with an advanced solid tumor such as melanoma, head and neck, liver or kidney cancer. CDR3 protein: CASSRMGDQPQHF. The DNA reads as follows: TGTGCCAGTAGTAGAATGGGTGATCAGCCCCAGCATTTT. When the CDR3 is completed using the reference TRBV19 and TRBJ1-5 genes on either side, the full variable domain is DGGITQSPKYLFRKEGQNVTLSCEQNLNHDAMYWYRQDPGQGLRLIYYSQIVNDFQKGDIAEGYSVSREKKESFPLTVTSAQKNPTAFYLCASSRMGDQPQHFGDGTRLSIL.